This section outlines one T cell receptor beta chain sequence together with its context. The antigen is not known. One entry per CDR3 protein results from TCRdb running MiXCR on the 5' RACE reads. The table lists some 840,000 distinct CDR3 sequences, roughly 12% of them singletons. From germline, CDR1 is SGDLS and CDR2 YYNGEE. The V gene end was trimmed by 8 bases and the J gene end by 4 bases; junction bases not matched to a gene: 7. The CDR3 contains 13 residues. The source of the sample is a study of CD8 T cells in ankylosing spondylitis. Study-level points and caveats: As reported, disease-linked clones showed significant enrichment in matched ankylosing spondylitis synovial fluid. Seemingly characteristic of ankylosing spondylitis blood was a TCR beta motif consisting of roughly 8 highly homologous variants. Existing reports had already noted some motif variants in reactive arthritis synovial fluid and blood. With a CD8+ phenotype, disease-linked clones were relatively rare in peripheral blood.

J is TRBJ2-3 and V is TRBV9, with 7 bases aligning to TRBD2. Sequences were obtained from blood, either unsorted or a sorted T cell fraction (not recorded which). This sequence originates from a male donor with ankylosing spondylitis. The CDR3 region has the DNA TGTGCCAGAGGCGGGAGAGGATCAGATACGCAGTATTTT. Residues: CARGGRGSDTQYF.